The 7 T cell receptor beta chains below were found in one sample sequenced in a study of T-cell memory formation after mild COVID-19. TCRdb analysed the 5' RACE reads with MiXCR anew, one entry per CDR3 protein. Of hundreds of thousands of distinct CDR3 sequences in the sample, around a quarter were seen once. Sequenced input: PBMCs or a T cell subset sorted from them (not recorded which). These receptors came from an adult woman who had mild COVID-19 (a few samples of this study predate the infection). Cell type and time point are not known.

This clonotype turned up a few times. The rearrangement links TRBV20-1 to TRBJ2-1; the match to TRBD2 covers 11 bases. The CDR3 spans 17 residues. V lost 0 bases to trimming and J lost 4 bases; unmatched junction nucleotides: 8. From germline, CDR1 is DFQATT and CDR2 SNEGSKA (reference sequence). The CDR3 region has the DNA TGCAGTGCTAGAGATATCGGCCTAGCGGGAGGTTACAATGAGCAGTTCTTC. It yields the protein CSARDIGLAGGYNEQFF.

The chain is built from TRBV4-3 and TRBJ2-1; no definite D call. CDR3 size: 15 residues. From germline, CDR1 is LGHNA and CDR2 YSLEER. The V end lost 0 bases, the J end lost 8 bases, and 14 bases lay between the germline ends. CDR3 sequence reads: CASSQDAASVDEQFF. For the CDR3, the DNA is TGCGCCAGCAGCCAAGATGCCGCCTCGGTGGATGAGCAGTTCTTC.

The chain joins TRBV2 to TRBJ2-1; no clear D. This CDR3 has 11 residues. V was pared by 8 bases and J by 2 bases, with 4 bases between. The germline V gene encodes CDR1 SNHLY and CDR2 FYNNEI. The CDR3 nucleotides are TGTGCCAGCGGGACCTACAATGAGCAGTTCTTC. Amino acids: CASGTYNEQFF. Based on the CDR3 plus reference TRBV2 and TRBJ2-1, the full variable domain is EPEVTQTPSHQVTQMGQEVILRCVPISNHLYFYWYRQILGQKVEFLVSFYNNEISEKSEIFDDQFSVERPDGSNFTLKIRSTKLEDSAMYFCASGTYNEQFFGPGTRLTVL.

The chain uses TRBV3-1 and TRBJ2-3; 7 nucleotides agree with TRBD2. V dropped 4 bases and J dropped 1; count of bases not matched to a gene: 8. The CDR3 totals 16 residues. The germline gives CDR1 LGHDT, CDR2 YNNKEL (reference sequence). This CDR3 reads CASSPRAGEGTDTQYF. CDR3 DNA: TGTGCCAGCAGCCCCCGTGCGGGGGAAGGCACAGATACGCAGTATTTT.

There are many counts of this clonotype. V is TRBV6-6 and J is TRBJ2-7; D unresolved. In germline, CDR1 is MNHNY, CDR2 SVGAGI (reference sequence). The CDR3 totals 14 residues. Trimming cost V 7 bases and J 3 bases, with 16 bases left between them. Here the CDR3 DNA reads TGTGCCAGCAAGGCACCAGGAGATCTCTACGAGCAGTACTTC. Translation gives CASKAPGDLYEQYF.

This clonotype appeared once. V and J are TRBV9 and TRBJ2-7, with 8 bases that match TRBD2. The CDR3 is 15 residues long. Per the germline V gene, CDR1 is SGDLS and CDR2 is YYNGEE. The V segment lost 1 base and the J segment 2 bases; nucleotides outside the gene matches: 5. The CDR3 protein is CASSVTVAGTYEQYF. The CDR3 DNA is TGTGCCAGCAGCGTAACCGTAGCGGGGACCTACGAGCAGTACTTC.

This clonotype was counted between two and nine times. This sequence joins TRBV6-2 or TRBV6-3 and TRBJ1-1, with 9 nucleotides matching TRBD1. The J segment lost 2 bases and the V segment lost 2 bases, leaving 18 bases of the junction unmatched. Germline CDR1 MNHEY, CDR2 SVGEGT. The CDR3 has 20 amino acids. The CDR3 DNA is TGTGCCAGCAGTTACGCGAGACGTACCGGGACAGGGCTAGGAAACACTGAAGCTTTCTTT. Protein sequence: CASSYARRTGTGLGNTEAFF.